Listed below are T cell receptor beta chains from one sample, sequenced in a study of T-cell memory formation after mild COVID-19. TCRdb independently ran MiXCR on the 5' RACE reads; one entry per CDR3 protein. In the table there are over 35,000 distinct CDR3 sequences, 8% to 10% of which are singletons. Sequenced: PBMCs or a T cell subset sorted from them (not recorded which). The receptors stem from an adult woman who had mild COVID-19 (a few samples of this study predate the infection). Cell type and time point are not known. The CDR3 runs from the conserved cysteine through the conserved F or W.

J	V	length	CDR3
TRBJ2-5	TRBV11-2	14	CASSLAGGKETQYF
TRBJ1-1	TRBV9	13	CASSVRVDTEAFF
TRBJ2-1	TRBV5-8	14	CASSRQQGRNEQFF
TRBJ2-7	TRBV27	15	CASSSRFGSSYEQYF
TRBJ2-5	TRBV10-3	15	CAISTSGAAQETQYF
TRBJ2-1	TRBV19	16	CASSTPRPGSYNEQFF
TRBJ1-3	TRBV4-2	16	CASSQEIGSSGNTIYF
TRBJ1-6	TRBV12-3/TRBV12-4	14	CASTYGTVNSPLHF
TRBJ2-5	TRBV6-5	14	CASSYHLGLETQYF
TRBJ2-1	TRBV10-3	16	CAISLGGGSTYNEQFF
TRBJ1-2	TRBV30	15	CAWSREGGGSYGYTF
TRBJ1-5	TRBV5-5	17	CASSLGGGTGGNQPQHF
TRBJ1-6	TRBV30	14	CAWNGDRHNSPLHF
TRBJ2-3	TRBV18	14	CASSSQGAKDTQYF
TRBJ2-2	TRBV24-1	14	CATSETGSTGELFF
TRBJ2-5	TRBV7-2	15	CASSLEGLRMETQYF
TRBJ2-7	TRBV5-1	13	CASSSGTAYEQYF
TRBJ2-1	TRBV20-1	14	CSALLGGSYNEQFF
TRBJ1-1	TRBV5-6	14	CASSRGTGGAEAFF
TRBJ2-3	TRBV4-1	17	CASSHSLSGSHTDTQYF
TRBJ1-5	TRBV2	15	CASRGTGRGYQPQHF
TRBJ2-1	TRBV5-1	16	CASRPTSGLSYNEQFF
TRBJ1-2	TRBV18	13	CASSPGGTGSYTF
TRBJ2-5	TRBV27	18	CASSGTGGSLIPQETQYF
TRBJ1-1	TRBV7-3	14	CASSSQGMGAEAFF
TRBJ1-3	TRBV9	15	CASNAGDDSGNTIYF
TRBJ1-2	TRBV6-5	15	CASSYTGTDLYGYTF
TRBJ2-1	TRBV5-4	15	CASSSGLAGYNEQFF
TRBJ1-1	TRBV20-1	15	CSARDRRGGGTEAFF
TRBJ1-4	TRBV5-1	13	CASSSLGVGKLFF
TRBJ1-2	TRBV12-3/TRBV12-4	15	CASSLLQERISGYTF
TRBJ2-5	TRBV7-3	17	CASSLRGAGGYQETQYF
TRBJ1-3	TRBV24-1	14	CATSDSSMGNTIYF
TRBJ1-1	TRBV7-2	17	CASSLAGVTGANTEAFF
TRBJ2-1	TRBV25-1	15	CASMGTGRVLNEQFF
TRBJ2-5	TRBV12-3/TRBV12-4	14	CASSWTGGEETQYF
TRBJ1-2	TRBV12-3/TRBV12-4	13	CASSSTAPYGYTF
TRBJ1-1	TRBV18	13	CASSRSEGSAVFF
TRBJ2-7	TRBV7-2	19	CASTKRLGLAGGGSYEQYF
TRBJ2-2	TRBV7-8	17	CASSSPGLAGGAGELFF
TRBJ2-3	TRBV29-1	17	CSVASGGAGRGTDTQYF
TRBJ1-2	TRBV5-1	11	CASSVTGALTF
TRBJ2-7	TRBV7-8	16	CASSLVGRTGGLEQYF
TRBJ2-1	TRBV6-5	15	CASSPLAGGRDEQFF
TRBJ2-7	TRBV24-1	15	CATSEHPGSSYEQYF
TRBJ1-6	TRBV5-1	15	CASSLADGGNSPLHF
TRBJ2-7	TRBV7-8	12	CASSFYSHEQYF
TRBJ2-1	TRBV5-5	12	CASSQDNAEQFF
TRBJ2-2	TRBV20-1	14	CSARGGTDTGELFF
TRBJ1-1	TRBV12-5	13	CASGLAANTEAFF
TRBJ2-7	TRBV7-8	17	CASSPSRGPARKIEQYF
TRBJ1-5	TRBV4-1	17	CASSHWAEDYSNQPQHF
TRBJ2-7	TRBV19	14	CASRAGTGAYEQYF
TRBJ1-1	TRBV27	15	CASRKGGLSNTEAFF
TRBJ1-5	TRBV18	13	CASSGDRAQPQHF
TRBJ2-1	TRBV20-1	15	CSANPSWSSYNEQFF
TRBJ2-1	TRBV29-1	13	CSTRAQGSSEQFF